This TCR beta chain was profiled in a study of blood T cell repertoires in COVID-19. The overall study: Donors in the United States, Italy and Spain gave samples during acute or convalescent COVID-19. T cells, B-cell-depleted T cells, or PBMCs provided the cDNA or gDNA that served as material.

The CDR3 is 13 residues long. Germline V gene data show CDR1 as SEHNR and CDR2 as FQNEAQ (reference sequence). Concerning this clone itself: Germline and junction disagree at one end, which may indicate a read error.

Original processing notes: The authors estimated nucleated cell counts from reference gene primer amplification. Method: immunoSEQ multiplex PCR; TCRdb's copy keeps in-frame clones and lacks some. The D gene and trimming were derived from the DNA, and the V and J assignments and clone size from that table. Among approximately 350,000 clones listed, 89% were seen once. J is TRBJ1-1 and V is TRBV7-9; 7 bases fit TRBD1. Material: peripheral blood. The receptor's source is a man aged 40-55 years with acute or convalescent COVID-19. The CDR3 DNA is TGCATTACTGGAGGGGGACAGAAGCCTGAAGCTTTCTTT. Protein product: CITGGGQKPEAFF.